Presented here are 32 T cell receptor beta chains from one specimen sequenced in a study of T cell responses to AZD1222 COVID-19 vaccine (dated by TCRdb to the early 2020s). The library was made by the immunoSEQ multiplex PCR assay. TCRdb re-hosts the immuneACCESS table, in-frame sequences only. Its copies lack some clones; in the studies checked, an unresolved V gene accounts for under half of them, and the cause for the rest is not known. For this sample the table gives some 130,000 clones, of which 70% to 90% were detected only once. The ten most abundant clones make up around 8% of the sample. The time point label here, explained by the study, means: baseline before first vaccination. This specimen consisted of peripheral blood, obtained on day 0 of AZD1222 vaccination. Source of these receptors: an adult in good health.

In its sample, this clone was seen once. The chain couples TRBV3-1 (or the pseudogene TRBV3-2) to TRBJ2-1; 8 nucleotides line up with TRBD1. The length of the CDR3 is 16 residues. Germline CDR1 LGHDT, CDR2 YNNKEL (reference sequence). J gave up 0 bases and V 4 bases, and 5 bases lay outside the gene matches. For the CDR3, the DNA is TGTGCCAGCAGCCCTCACAGGGGGAGCTCCTACAATGAGCAGTTCTTC. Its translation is CASSPHRGSSYNEQFF.

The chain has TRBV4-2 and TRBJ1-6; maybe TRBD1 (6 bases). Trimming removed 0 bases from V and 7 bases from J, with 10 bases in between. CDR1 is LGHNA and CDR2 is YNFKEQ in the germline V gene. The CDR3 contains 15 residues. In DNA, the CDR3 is TGTGCCAGCAGCCAAGATCCACAGGGAAATTCACCCCTCCACTTT. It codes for CASSQDPQGNSPLHF.

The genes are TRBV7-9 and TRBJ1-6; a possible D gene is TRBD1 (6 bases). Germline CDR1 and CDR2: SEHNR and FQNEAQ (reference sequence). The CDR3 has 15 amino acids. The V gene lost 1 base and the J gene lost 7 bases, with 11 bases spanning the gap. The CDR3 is CASSLVTGLNSPLHF. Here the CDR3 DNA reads TGTGCCAGCAGCTTAGTTACAGGGTTGAATTCACCCCTCCACTTT.

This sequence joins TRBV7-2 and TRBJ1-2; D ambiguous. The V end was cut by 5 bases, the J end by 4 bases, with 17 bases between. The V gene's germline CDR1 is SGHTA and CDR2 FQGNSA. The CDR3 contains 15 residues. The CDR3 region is CASSPGGFFGYGYTF. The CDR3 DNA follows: TGTGCCAGCAGCCCAGGAGGTTTTTTCGGCTATGGCTACACCTTC.

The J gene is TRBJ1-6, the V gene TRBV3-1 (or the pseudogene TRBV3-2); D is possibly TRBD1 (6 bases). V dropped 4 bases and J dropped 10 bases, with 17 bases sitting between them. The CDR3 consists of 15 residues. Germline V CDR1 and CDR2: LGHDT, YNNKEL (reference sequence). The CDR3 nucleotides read TGTGCCAGCAGCCGGTCCGGGACGGGGGCGTCACCCCTCCACTTT. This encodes CASSRSGTGASPLHF.

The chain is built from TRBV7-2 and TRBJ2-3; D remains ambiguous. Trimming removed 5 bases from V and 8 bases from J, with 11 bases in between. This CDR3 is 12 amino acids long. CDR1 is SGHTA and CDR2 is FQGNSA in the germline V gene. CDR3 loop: CASSTTTATQYF. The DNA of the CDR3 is TGTGCCAGCAGCACAACGACTGCTACGCAGTATTTT.

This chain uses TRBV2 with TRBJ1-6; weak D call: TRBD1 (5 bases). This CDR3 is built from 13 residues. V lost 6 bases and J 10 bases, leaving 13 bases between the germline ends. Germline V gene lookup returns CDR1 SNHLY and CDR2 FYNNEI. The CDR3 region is CASRGEVESPLHF. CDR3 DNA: TGTGCCAGCAGGGGGGAGGTAGAGTCACCCCTCCACTTT.

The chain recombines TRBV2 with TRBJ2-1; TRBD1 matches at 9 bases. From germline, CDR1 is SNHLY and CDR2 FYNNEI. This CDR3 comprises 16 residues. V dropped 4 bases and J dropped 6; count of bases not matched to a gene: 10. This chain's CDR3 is CASSVMGPTGGNEQFF. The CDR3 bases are TGTGCCAGCAGTGTAATGGGCCCGACAGGGGGCAATGAGCAGTTCTTC. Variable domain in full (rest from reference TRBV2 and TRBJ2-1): EPEVTQTPSHQVTQMGQEVILRCVPISNHLYFYWYRQILGQKVEFLVSFYNNEISEKSEIFDDQFSVERPDGSNFTLKIRSTKLEDSAMYFCASSVMGPTGGNEQFFGPGTRLTVL.

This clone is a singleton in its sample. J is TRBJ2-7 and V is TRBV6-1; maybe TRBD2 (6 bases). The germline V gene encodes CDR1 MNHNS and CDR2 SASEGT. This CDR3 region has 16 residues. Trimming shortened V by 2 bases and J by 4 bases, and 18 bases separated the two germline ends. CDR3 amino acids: CASSEPWARGGYEQYF. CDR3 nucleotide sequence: TGTGCCAGCAGTGAACCGTGGGCACGCGGAGGGTACGAGCAGTACTTC.

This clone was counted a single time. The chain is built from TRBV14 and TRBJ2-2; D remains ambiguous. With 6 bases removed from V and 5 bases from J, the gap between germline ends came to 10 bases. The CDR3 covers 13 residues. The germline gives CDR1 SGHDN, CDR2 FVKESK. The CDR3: CASRLASTGELFF. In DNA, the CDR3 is TGTGCCAGCAGACTTGCTAGTACCGGGGAGCTGTTTTTT.

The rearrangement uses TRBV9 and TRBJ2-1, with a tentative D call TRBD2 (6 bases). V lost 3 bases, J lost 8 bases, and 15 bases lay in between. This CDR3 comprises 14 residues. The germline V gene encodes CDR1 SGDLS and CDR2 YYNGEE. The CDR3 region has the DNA TGTGCCAGCAGCGCTCCGGGACTTTGGGATGAGCAGTTCTTC. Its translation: CASSAPGLWDEQFF.

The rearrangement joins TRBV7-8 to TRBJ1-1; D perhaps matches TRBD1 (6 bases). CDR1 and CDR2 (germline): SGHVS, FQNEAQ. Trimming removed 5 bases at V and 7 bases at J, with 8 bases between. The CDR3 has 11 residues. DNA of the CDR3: TGTGCCAGCAGCAGGGGGGGTGAAGCTTTCTTT. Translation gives CASSRGGEAFF.

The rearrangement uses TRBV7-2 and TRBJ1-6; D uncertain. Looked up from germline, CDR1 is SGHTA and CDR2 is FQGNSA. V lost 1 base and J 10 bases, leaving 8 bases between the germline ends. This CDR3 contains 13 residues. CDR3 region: CASSLGGSSPLHF. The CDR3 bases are TGTGCCAGCAGCTTAGGCGGGAGCTCACCCCTCCACTTT.

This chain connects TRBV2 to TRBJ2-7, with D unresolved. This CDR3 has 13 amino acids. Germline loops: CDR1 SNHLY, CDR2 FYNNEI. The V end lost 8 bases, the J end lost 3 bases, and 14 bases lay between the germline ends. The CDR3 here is CASHSLSDYEQYF. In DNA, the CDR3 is TGTGCCAGCCACAGCCTTTCGGACTACGAGCAGTACTTC.

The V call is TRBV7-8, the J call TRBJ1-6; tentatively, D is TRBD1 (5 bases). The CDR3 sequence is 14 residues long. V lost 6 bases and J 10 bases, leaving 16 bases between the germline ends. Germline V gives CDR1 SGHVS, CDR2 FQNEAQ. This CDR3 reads CASSSTGLGSPLHF. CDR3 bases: TGTGCCAGCAGTTCCACAGGCCTGGGCTCACCCCTCCACTTT.

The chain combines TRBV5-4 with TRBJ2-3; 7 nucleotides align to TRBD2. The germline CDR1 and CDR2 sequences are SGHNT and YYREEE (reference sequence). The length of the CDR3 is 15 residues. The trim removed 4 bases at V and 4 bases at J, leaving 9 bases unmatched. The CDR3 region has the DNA TGTGCCAGCAGCCTTGCGGGGGTGTCCGCAGATACGCAGTATTTT. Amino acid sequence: CASSLAGVSADTQYF.

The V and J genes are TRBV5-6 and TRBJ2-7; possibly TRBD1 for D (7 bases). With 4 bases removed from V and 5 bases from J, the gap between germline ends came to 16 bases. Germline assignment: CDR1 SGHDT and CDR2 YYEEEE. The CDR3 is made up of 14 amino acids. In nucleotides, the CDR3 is TGTGCCAGCAGCCCCGGCCGGAGGGGGCACGAGCAGTACTTC. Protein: CASSPGRRGHEQYF.

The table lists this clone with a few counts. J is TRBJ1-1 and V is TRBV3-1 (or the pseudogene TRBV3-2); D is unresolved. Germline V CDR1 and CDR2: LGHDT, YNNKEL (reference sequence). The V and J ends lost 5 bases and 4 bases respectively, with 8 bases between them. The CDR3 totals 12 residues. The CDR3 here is CASSSDSTEAFF. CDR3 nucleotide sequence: TGTGCCAGCAGCTCAGATTCCACTGAAGCTTTCTTT.

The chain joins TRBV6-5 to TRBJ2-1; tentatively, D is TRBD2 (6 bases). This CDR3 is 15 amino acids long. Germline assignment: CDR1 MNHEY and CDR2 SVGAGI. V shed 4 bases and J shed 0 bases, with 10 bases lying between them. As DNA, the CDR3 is TGTGCCAGCAGTTCTAGCGCTAGCTCCTACAATGAGCAGTTCTTC. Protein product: CASSSSASSYNEQFF.

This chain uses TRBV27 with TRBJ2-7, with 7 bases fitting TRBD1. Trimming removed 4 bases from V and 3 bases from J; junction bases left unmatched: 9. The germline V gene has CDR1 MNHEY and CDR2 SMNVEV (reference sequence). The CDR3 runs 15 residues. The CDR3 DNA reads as TGTGCCAGCAGTTCCCGGACAGGTAGTCTCTACGAGCAGTACTTC. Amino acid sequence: CASSSRTGSLYEQYF.

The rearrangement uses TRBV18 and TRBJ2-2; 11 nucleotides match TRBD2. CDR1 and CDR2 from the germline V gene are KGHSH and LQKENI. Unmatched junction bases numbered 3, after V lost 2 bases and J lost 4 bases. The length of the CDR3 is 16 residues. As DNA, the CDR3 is TGTGCCAGCTCACCAGCGACTAGCGGGGCCACCGGGGAGCTGTTTTTT. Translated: CASSPATSGATGELFF.

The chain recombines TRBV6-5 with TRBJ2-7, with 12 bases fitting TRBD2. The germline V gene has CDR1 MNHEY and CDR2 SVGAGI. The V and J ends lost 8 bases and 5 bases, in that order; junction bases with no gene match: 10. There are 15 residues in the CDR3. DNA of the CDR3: TGTGCCAGCGGCCTAGCGGGGGGGCTGGCCGACGAGCAGTACTTC. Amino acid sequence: CASGLAGGLADEQYF.

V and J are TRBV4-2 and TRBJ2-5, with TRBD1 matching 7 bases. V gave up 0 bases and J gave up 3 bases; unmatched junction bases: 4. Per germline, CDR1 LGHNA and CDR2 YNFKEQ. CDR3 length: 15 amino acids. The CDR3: CASSQEGQGEETQYF. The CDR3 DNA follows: TGTGCCAGCAGCCAAGAGGGGCAGGGGGAAGAGACCCAGTACTTC.

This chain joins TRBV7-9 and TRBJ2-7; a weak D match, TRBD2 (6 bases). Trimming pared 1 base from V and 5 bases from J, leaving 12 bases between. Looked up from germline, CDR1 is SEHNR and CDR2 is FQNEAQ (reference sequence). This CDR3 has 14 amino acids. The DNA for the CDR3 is TGTGCCAGCAGCTTAGGGATAGCGGAGAACGAGCAGTACTTC. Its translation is CASSLGIAENEQYF.

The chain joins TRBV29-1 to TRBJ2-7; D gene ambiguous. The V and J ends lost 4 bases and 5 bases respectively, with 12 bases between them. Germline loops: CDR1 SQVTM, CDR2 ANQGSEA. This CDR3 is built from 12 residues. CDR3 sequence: CSVVIFRDEQYF. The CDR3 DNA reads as TGCAGCGTTGTCATCTTTAGGGACGAGCAGTACTTC.

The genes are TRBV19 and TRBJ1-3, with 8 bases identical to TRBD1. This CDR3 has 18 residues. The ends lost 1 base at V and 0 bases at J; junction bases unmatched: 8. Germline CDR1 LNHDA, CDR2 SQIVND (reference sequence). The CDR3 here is CASSIALTGASSGNTIYF. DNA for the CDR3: TGTGCCAGTAGTATAGCCCTGACAGGGGCTAGCTCTGGAAACACCATATATTTT. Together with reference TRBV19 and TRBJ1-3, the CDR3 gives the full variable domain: DGGITQSPKYLFRKEGQNVTLSCEQNLNHDAMYWYRQDPGQGLRLIYYSQIVNDFQKGDIAEGYSVSREKKESFPLTVTSAQKNPTAFYLCASSIALTGASSGNTIYFGEGSWLTVV.

The CDR3 sequence is CASSITPNTEAFF. Written as DNA, the CDR3 is TGTGCCAGTAGTATTACACCGAACACTGAAGCTTTCTTT. The chain has TRBV19 and TRBJ1-1; D ambiguous. The CDR3 is 13 residues long. Trimming took 3 bases from V and 1 from J, leaving 6 bases between them. Germline-derived CDR1 and CDR2 are LNHDA and SQIVND (reference sequence).

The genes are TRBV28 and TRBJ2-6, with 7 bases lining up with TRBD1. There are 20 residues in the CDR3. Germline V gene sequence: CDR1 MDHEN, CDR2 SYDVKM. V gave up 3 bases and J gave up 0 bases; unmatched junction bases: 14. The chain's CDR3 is CASSFSVWYRGSSGANVLTF. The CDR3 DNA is TGTGCCAGCAGTTTTTCCGTCTGGTACAGGGGATCCTCTGGGGCCAACGTCCTGACTTTC.

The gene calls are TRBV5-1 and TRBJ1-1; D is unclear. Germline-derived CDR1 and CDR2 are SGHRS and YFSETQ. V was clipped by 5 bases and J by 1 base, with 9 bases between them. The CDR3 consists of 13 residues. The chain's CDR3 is CASRGSGNTEAFF. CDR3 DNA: TGCGCCAGCAGGGGATCAGGGAACACTGAAGCTTTCTTT.

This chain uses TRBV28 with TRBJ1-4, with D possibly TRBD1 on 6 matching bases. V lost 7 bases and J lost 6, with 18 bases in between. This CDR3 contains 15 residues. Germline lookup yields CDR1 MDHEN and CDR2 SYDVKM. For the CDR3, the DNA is TGTGCCAGCACGACAGGCGGTCAGGAGCATGAAAAACTGTTTTTT. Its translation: CASTTGGQEHEKLFF.

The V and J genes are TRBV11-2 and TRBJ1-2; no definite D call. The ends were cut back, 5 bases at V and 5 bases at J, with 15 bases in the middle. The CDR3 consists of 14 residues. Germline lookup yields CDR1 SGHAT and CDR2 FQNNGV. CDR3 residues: CASSPARLGYGYTF. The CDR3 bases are TGTGCCAGCAGCCCAGCCAGGCTGGGGTATGGCTACACCTTC.

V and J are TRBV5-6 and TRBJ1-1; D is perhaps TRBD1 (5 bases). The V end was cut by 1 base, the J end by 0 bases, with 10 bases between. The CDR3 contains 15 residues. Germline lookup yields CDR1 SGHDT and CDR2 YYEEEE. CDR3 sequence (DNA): TGTGCCAGCAGCTTGCCCCCAGGGATGAACACTGAAGCTTTCTTT. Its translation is CASSLPPGMNTEAFF.